Listed below are T cell receptor beta chains from one sample, sequenced in a study of cytomegalovirus exposure and HLA in healthy donors. Libraries were prepared by immunoSEQ multiplex PCR; TCRdb keeps only in-frame clonotypes and omits some of them. Here the sample spans 95,000 to 150,000 clones, 10% to 13% being singletons. Sequencing used PBMCs. The receptors shown here come from a woman between 18 and 29 years old in good health and CMV-seropositive. Each CDR3 is given with its conserved first and last residue. A D gene is named only where the DNA matches it firmly. Clone size appears in some rows only: once, few, many, or a class for an expanded clone.

-	TRBV4-1	few	TRBJ1-1	15	CASSPGEGLNTEAFF	TGCGCCAGCAGCCCGGGGGAGGGGCTGAACACTGAAGCTTTCTTT
-	TRBV5-5	-	TRBJ2-7	12	CASSGHSYEQHF	TGTGCCAGCAGCGGACACTCCTACGAGCAGCACTTC
-	TRBV4-1	-	TRBJ1-5	18	CASSQDIGGWYSNQPQHF	TGCGCCAGCAGCCAAGATATTGGGGGCTGGTATAGCAATCAGCCCCAGCATTTT
-	TRBV2	few	TRBJ2-5	13	CASCVVYQETQYF	TGTGCCAGCTGTGTTGTCTACCAAGAGACCCAGTACTTC
-	TRBV19	few	TRBJ2-5	17	CASSIGRVAVDQETQYF	TGTGCCAGTAGTATTGGTAGGGTAGCGGTCGACCAAGAGACCCAGTACTTC
-	TRBV19	few	TRBJ2-7	11	CASSTGHEQYF	TGTGCCAGTAGTACGGGTCACGAGCAGTACTTC
-	TRBV19	few	TRBJ2-3	10	CATRGDTQYF	TGTGCCACGAGAGGGGATACGCAGTATTTT
TRBD1	TRBV27	-	TRBJ1-3	16	CASSLSRGLVGNTIYF	TGTGCCAGCAGTTTATCTAGGGGGCTTGTGGGAAACACCATATATTTT
TRBD2	TRBV6-6	few	TRBJ2-1	14	CASTEREVYNERFF	TGTGCCAGCACCGAGCGGGAGGTATACAATGAGCGGTTCTTC
TRBD1	TRBV6-5	-	TRBJ2-6	15	CASSYTGVGANVLTF	TGTGCCAGCAGCTACACAGGGGTTGGGGCCAACGTCCTGACTTTC
TRBD2	TRBV19	once	TRBJ2-7	15	CASPKIAGKCYEQYF	TGTGCCAGTCCCAAAATAGCGGGAAAATGTTACGAGCAGTACTTC
-	TRBV6-1	-	TRBJ2-1	15	CASIEYSISYNEQFF	TGTGCCAGCATCGAGTATTCCATATCCTACAATGAGCAGTTCTTC
TRBD2	TRBV5-1	few	TRBJ2-1	17	CASSLDLSGSFGDEQFF	TGCGCCAGCAGCTTGGATCTTAGCGGGAGTTTCGGCGATGAGCAGTTCTTC
-	TRBV6-1	few	TRBJ1-2	15	CASSEAFWGPYGYKF	TGTGCCAGCAGTGAAGCGTTTTGGGGGCCCTATGGCTACAAATTC
TRBD2	TRBV9	few	TRBJ2-1	14	CASSLGLVQNEQFF	TGTGCCAGCAGTCTAGGACTAGTTCAGAATGAGCAGTTCTTC
-	TRBV9	-	TRBJ2-5	15	CASSGKGGTGETQYF	TGTGCCAGCAGCGGAAAGGGGGGGACGGGGGAGACCCAGTACTTC
-	TRBV5-1	-	TRBJ2-5	15	CASSPVGTPQETQYF	TGCGCCAGCAGCCCCGTCGGGACACCTCAAGAGACCCAGTACTTC
-	TRBV14	-	TRBJ2-2	14	CASSPRVNTGELFF	TGTGCCAGCAGTCCCAGGGTGAACACCGGGGAGCTGTTTTTT
-	TRBV4-1	few	TRBJ2-5	13	CASSQAGVETQYF	TGCGCCAGCAGCCAAGCGGGAGTAGAGACCCAGTACTTC
-	TRBV18	-	TRBJ2-7	17	CASSPTSGQGKTYEQYF	TGTGCCAGCTCACCAACAAGTGGGCAGGGTAAAACCTACGAGCAGTACTTC
TRBD1	TRBV4-2	-	TRBJ2-7	18	CASSPSTSQGDLTYEQYF	TGTGCCAGCAGCCCGAGCACATCTCAGGGGGACCTAACCTACGAGCAGTACTTC
-	TRBV7-8	few	TRBJ2-1	16	CASSSLSGLKYNEQFF	TGTGCCAGCAGCTCCCTAAGCGGGTTAAAATACAATGAGCAGTTCTTC
TRBD2	TRBV9	-	TRBJ2-1	15	CASSVAGGTYNEQFF	TGTGCCAGCAGCGTAGCGGGAGGTACCTACAATGAGCAGTTCTTC
-	TRBV27	few	TRBJ2-5	13	CASSKEGLETQYF	TGTGCCAGCAGTAAGGAGGGGTTGGAGACCCAGTACTTC
-	TRBV11-3	few	TRBJ2-1	12	CASSLGNNEQFF	TGTGCCAGCAGCTTAGGTAACAATGAGCAGTTCTTC
-	TRBV11-3	-	TRBJ2-2	15	CASSYGGANTGELFF	TGTGCCAGCAGCTACGGCGGAGCGAACACCGGGGAGCTGTTTTTT
TRBD2	TRBV5-1	-	TRBJ2-1	15	CASSMDSGMYNEQFF	TGCGCCAGCAGCATGGATAGCGGGATGTACAATGAGCAGTTCTTC
TRBD1	TRBV6-1	few	TRBJ1-3	15	CAVLQGSFSGNTIYF	TGTGCCGTCCTACAGGGGTCCTTCTCTGGAAACACCATATATTTT
-	TRBV7-9	few	TRBJ2-7	11	CASSLSYEQYF	TGTGCCAGCAGCCTAAGCTACGAGCAGTACTTC
-	TRBV6-1	-	TRBJ1-4	15	CASSDPGREGEKLFF	TGTGCCAGCAGTGACCCAGGCAGGGAAGGAGAAAAACTGTTTTTT
TRBD2	TRBV7-9	-	TRBJ2-5	14	CASSPGTRWETQYF	TGTGCCAGCAGTCCCGGGACTAGATGGGAGACCCAGTACTTC
TRBD2	TRBV5-4	-	TRBJ2-7	12	CASSDTGGEQYF	TGTGCCAGCAGCGATACCGGGGGGGAGCAGTACTTC
TRBD1	TRBV7-3	few	TRBJ2-1	17	CASSLRIPGQGMNEQFF	TGTGCCAGCAGCTTAAGAATTCCGGGACAGGGTATGAATGAGCAGTTCTTC
-	TRBV7-2	few	TRBJ1-4	16	CASSLPRGSTNEKLFF	TGTGCCAGCAGCTTACCCAGGGGCTCAACTAATGAAAAACTGTTTTTT
-	TRBV7-9	few	TRBJ2-1	16	CASSQAPASLYNEQFF	TGTGCCAGCAGCCAAGCCCCTGCCTCCCTCTACAATGAGCAGTTCTTC
-	TRBV19	few	TRBJ1-5	14	CASRPPGEGQPQHF	TGTGCCAGTAGGCCGCCGGGGGAGGGTCAGCCCCAGCATTTT
-	TRBV5-1	few	TRBJ2-2	15	CASSLVGDWTGELFF	TGCGCCAGCAGCTTGGTAGGAGATTGGACCGGGGAGCTGTTTTTT
TRBD1	TRBV7-6	-	TRBJ2-7	14	CASSFSGTAYEQYF	TGTGCCAGCAGCTTCTCCGGGACAGCTTACGAGCAGTACTTC
TRBD1	TRBV14	-	TRBJ2-7	15	CASSLRTGGNNEQYF	TGTGCCAGCAGCCTAAGGACAGGGGGAAATAACGAGCAGTACTTC
TRBD2	TRBV28	few	TRBJ2-7	14	CASGTTSGTYEQYF	TGTGCCAGCGGAACGACTAGCGGTACCTACGAGCAGTACTTC
-	TRBV19	-	TRBJ2-6	14	CASGDISGANVLTF	TGTGCCAGTGGGGACATCTCTGGGGCCAACGTCCTGACTTTC
-	TRBV28	-	TRBJ2-1	15	CASSLDGGNYNEQFF	TGTGCCAGCAGTTTAGATGGCGGAAACTACAATGAGCAGTTCTTC
TRBD2	TRBV6-1	many	TRBJ2-7	17	CASSEAPRTSGVYEQYF	TGTGCCAGCAGTGAAGCCCCGAGGACTAGCGGGGTGTACGAGCAGTACTTC
TRBD2	TRBV29-1	few	TRBJ2-1	18	CSVEEVPVRLAGVLEQFF	TGCAGCGTTGAAGAGGTTCCCGTCAGACTAGCGGGAGTCCTTGAGCAGTTCTTC
TRBD2	TRBV18	few	TRBJ2-7	15	CASSPETSGCYEQYF	TGTGCCAGCTCACCCGAGACTAGCGGATGCTACGAGCAGTACTTC